The clone carrying this T cell receptor (beta chain) was seen only a few times. Its cognate antigen is unknown. The CDR3 length is 15 residues. Trimming removed 9 bases from V and 3 bases from J; junction bases left unmatched: 13. Construction of the TCRbeta library involved unique molecular identifiers. TCRdb reprocessed the PCR reads via MiXCR and lists one record per CDR3 protein. The sample contains around 960,000 distinct CDR3 sequences, about 29% of which appear only once. The data stem from a study of T-cell reconstitution after alpha-beta-depleted transplantation in children. Notes on the study in general: High day-60 TCRbeta diversity in some patients came from surviving recipient T cells and thymic progenitors. T-cell counts and diversity at one year following transplant were attributed mainly to newly produced T cells. Where alpha-beta T cells came from about two months after transplant was reportedly several hundred expanded graft clones.

The sequence was collected from a boy in the first two years of life who had a stem cell transplant for SCID, so the T cells may come from the graft donor. The rearrangement links TRBV12-3 or TRBV12-4 to TRBJ2-7, with TRBD2 identical over 8 bases. Sequences were derived from PBMCs, mostly from graft donor cells, sampled 360 days after TCRalphabeta/CD19-depleted stem cell transplant. This CDR3 reads CASSPGQRGIYEQYF. CDR3 nucleotide sequence: TGTGCCAGTTCCCCGGGCCAGCGGGGGATCTACGAGCAGTACTTC.